One and the same sample provided the 13 T cell receptor beta chains below, sequenced in a study of T cell responses to AZD1222 COVID-19 vaccine. TCRdb's table, derived via immunoSEQ multiplex PCR, lists solely in-frame clones and lacks some. The data show about 140,000 clones, 70% to 90% seen once. Sequenced here: peripheral blood, sampled on day 0 of AZD1222 vaccination. The receptor source for this set is an adult in good health.

The chain joins TRBV19 to TRBJ2-7; TRBD2 agrees at 7 bases. J was trimmed by 1 base and V by 3 bases; bases with no gene match: 6. Germline V gene sequence: CDR1 LNHDA, CDR2 SQIVND (reference sequence). This CDR3 region has 15 residues. The CDR3 DNA follows: TGTGCCAGTAGTATGGGAGGGCTCGGGTCCTACGAGCAGTACTTC. Translating it yields CASSMGGLGSYEQYF.

A remark on this clone: Other DNA sequences in the sample encode the same CDR3. This sequence joins TRBV12-3 or TRBV12-4 and TRBJ2-7; no firm D call. The V end was cut by 2 bases, the J end by 4 bases, with 6 bases between. The CDR3 consists of 12 residues. The CDR3 region has the DNA TGTGCCAGCAGTTTATCCGGGTACGAGCAGTACTTC. It translates to CASSLSGYEQYF.

This clone was counted a single time. V is TRBV2 and J is TRBJ1-5; D unresolved. Germline CDR1 and CDR2: SNHLY and FYNNEI. This CDR3 is built from 14 residues. Trimming cost V 5 bases and J 2 bases, with 10 bases left between them. CDR3 coding DNA: TGTGCCAGCAGTCAGTTATCAGGCAATCAGCCCCAGCATTTT. Translating gives CASSQLSGNQPQHF.

V gene TRBV30 combines with J gene TRBJ1-1; possibly TRBD1 for D (5 bases). CDR1 is GTSNPN, CDR2 SVGIG, per germline (reference sequence). This CDR3 contains 13 residues. V was trimmed by 4 bases and J by 0 bases, leaving 9 bases between them. Here the CDR3 reads CAWNPGLNTEAFF. For the CDR3, the DNA is TGTGCCTGGAATCCGGGGCTGAACACTGAAGCTTTCTTT.

This clone has just a few counts. V and J are TRBV21-1 and TRBJ2-3. TRBV21-1 is a known pseudogene. This CDR3 has 19 residues. Written as DNA, the CDR3 is TGTGCCAGCAGCAAAGAACTACCCCCCTCTGGGGGAACGACAGATACGCAGTATTTT. Its protein product is CASSKELPPSGGTTDTQYF.

This clone occurred once. The chain employs TRBV6-2 or TRBV6-3 and TRBJ2-3, with D possibly matching TRBD1 (6 bases). From germline, CDR1 is MNHEY and CDR2 SVGEGT. V dropped 1 base and J dropped 2 bases, with 13 bases sitting between them. The CDR3 is 16 amino acids. The CDR3, as DNA: TGTGCCAGCAGTTACTACTCGGGACACCTCACAGATACGCAGTATTTT. This translates into CASSYYSGHLTDTQYF.

The CDR3 DNA sequence: TGTGCCAGCAATGCGGGAGGGGGGGATGAGCAGTTCTTC. Protein: CASNAGGGDEQFF. The rearrangement joins TRBV6-5 to TRBJ2-1, with 9 nucleotides matching TRBD2. V lost 7 bases to trimming and J lost 8 bases; unmatched junction nucleotides: 6. The CDR3 covers 13 residues. CDR1 and CDR2 (germline): MNHEY, SVGAGI.

CDR3 protein: CASSPETGGTEQFF. The CDR3, as DNA: TGTGCCAGCTCACCAGAGACAGGGGGTACTGAGCAGTTCTTC. This chain uses TRBV18 with TRBJ2-1, with 9 bases lining up with TRBD1. The V and J ends lost 2 bases and 9 bases, in that order; junction bases with no gene match: 5. The CDR3 spans 14 residues. Looked up from germline, CDR1 is KGHSH and CDR2 is LQKENI.

The chain couples TRBV15 to TRBJ1-1; D gene uncertain. The CDR3 runs 13 residues. Trimming cost V 0 bases and J 10 bases, with 12 bases left between them. Germline CDR1 LNHNV, CDR2 YYDKDF (reference sequence). The chain's CDR3 is CATSRDLHRGAFF. The CDR3 coding sequence is TGTGCCACCAGCAGAGATCTCCACCGAGGAGCTTTCTTT. The whole variable domain, remainder taken from reference TRBV15 and TRBJ1-1, is DAMVIQNPRYQVTQFGKPVTLSCSQTLNHNVMYWYQQKSSQAPKLLFHYYDKDFNNEADTPDNFQSRRPNTSFCFLDIRSPGLGDTAMYLCATSRDLHRGAFFGQGTRLTVV.

This chain connects TRBV5-4 to TRBJ2-5; TRBD2 is a possible D gene (5 bases). The germline V gene encodes CDR1 SGHNT and CDR2 YYREEE (reference sequence). The length of the CDR3 is 14 residues. V was clipped by 0 bases and J by 2 bases, with 8 bases between them. The CDR3 sequence is CASSLGWTQETQYF. The CDR3 coding sequence is TGTGCCAGCAGCTTGGGATGGACTCAAGAGACCCAGTACTTC.

The V and J genes are TRBV6-5 and TRBJ2-5; perhaps TRBD1 as D (5 bases). The germline CDR1 and CDR2 sequences are MNHEY and SVGAGI. V lost 6 bases and J lost 4, with 15 bases in between. The CDR3 is 14 residues long. The CDR3 spells CASSPRQLIETQYF. The CDR3 nucleotides read TGTGCCAGCAGCCCCCGACAGTTGATAGAGACCCAGTACTTC.

This clone turned up a few times. The chain combines TRBV7-9 with TRBJ2-7, with 12 positions matching TRBD2. CDR1 and CDR2 (germline): SEHNR, FQNEAQ (reference sequence). Trimming removed 5 bases from V and 2 bases from J; junction bases left unmatched: 4. The CDR3 totals 15 residues. The CDR3 DNA reads as TGTGCCAGCAGCCGACTAGCGGGAGAGACCTACGAGCAGTACTTC. It translates to CASSRLAGETYEQYF. Based on the CDR3 plus reference TRBV7-9 and TRBJ2-7, the full variable domain is DTGVSQNPRHKITKRGQNVTFRCDPISEHNRLYWYRQTLGQGPEFLTYFQNEAQLEKSRLLSDRFSAERPKGSFSTLEIQRTEQGDSAMYLCASSRLAGETYEQYFGPGTRLTVT.

About this clone: A read error may account for a junction end that differs from germline. The chain couples TRBV6-5 to TRBJ1-5; TRBD1 aligns across 9 bases. This CDR3 is 15 amino acids long. Germline CDR1 is MNHEY and CDR2 is SVGAGI. The CDR3 spells CASSYDTGGKQPQHF. The CDR3 bases are TGTGCCAGCAGTTACGATACAGGGGGCAAGCAGCCCCAGCATTTT.